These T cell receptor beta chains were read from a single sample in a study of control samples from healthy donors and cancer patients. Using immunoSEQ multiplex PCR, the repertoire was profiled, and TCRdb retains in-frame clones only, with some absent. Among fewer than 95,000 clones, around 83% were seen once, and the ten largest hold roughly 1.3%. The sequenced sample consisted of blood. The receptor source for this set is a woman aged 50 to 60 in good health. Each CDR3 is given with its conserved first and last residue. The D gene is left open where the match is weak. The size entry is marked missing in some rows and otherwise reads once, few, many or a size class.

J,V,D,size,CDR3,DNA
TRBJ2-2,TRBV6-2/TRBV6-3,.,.,CASSSTRGVSGELFF,TGTGCCAGCAGCTCGACAAGGGGGGTCTCCGGGGAGCTGTTTTTT
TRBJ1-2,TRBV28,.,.,CASSLRSGYTF,TGTGCCAGCAGTTTAAGGTCGGGCTACACCTTC
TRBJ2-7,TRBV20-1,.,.,CSAKDERRYYF,TGCAGTGCTAAGGACGAACGTCGTTATTACTTC
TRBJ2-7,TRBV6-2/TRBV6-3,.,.,CASSYSQETTYYEQYF,TGTGCCAGCAGTTACTCGCAAGAAACAACCTACTACGAGCAGTACTTC
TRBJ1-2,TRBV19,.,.,CASSIRSSNYGYTF,TGTGCCAGTAGTATTCGTTCCAGCAACTATGGCTACACCTTC
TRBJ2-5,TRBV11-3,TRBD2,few,CASSSRRGGETQYF,TGTGCCAGCAGCTCTCGGCGGGGGGGGGAGACCCAGTACTTC
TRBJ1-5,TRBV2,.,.,CASRAGKHNQPQHF,TGTGCCAGCAGGGCAGGGAAGCACAATCAGCCCCAGCATTTT
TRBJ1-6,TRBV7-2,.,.,CASSLLGFGANNSPLHF,TGTGCCAGCAGCTTATTGGGATTTGGGGCGAATAATTCACCCCTCCACTTT
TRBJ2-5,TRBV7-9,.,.,CASSLGGSGTQETQYF,TGTGCCAGCAGCCTTGGAGGGAGTGGGACCCAAGAGACCCAGTACTTC
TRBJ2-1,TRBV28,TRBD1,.,CASSLTGQGSQFF,TGTGCCAGCAGTTTAACAGGACAGGGATCGCAGTTCTTC
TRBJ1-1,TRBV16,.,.,CASSLGSIEAFF,TGTGCCAGCAGCCTCGGAAGCATTGAAGCTTTCTTT
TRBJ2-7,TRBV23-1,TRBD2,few,CASSHKREGLHYEQYF,TGCGCCAGCAGTCACAAAAGGGAGGGACTACACTACGAGCAGTACTTC
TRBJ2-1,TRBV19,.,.,CASTPSRGSSYNEQFF,TGTGCCAGTACCCCCAGCCGGGGGAGCTCCTACAATGAGCAGTTCTTC
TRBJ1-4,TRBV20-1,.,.,CSASGRAAEKLFF,TGCAGTGCTAGTGGTCGTGCAGCTGAAAAACTGTTTTTT
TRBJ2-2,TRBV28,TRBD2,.,CASSSVSGRAHGELFF,TGTGCCAGCAGTTCGGTTAGCGGGAGGGCCCACGGGGAGCTGTTTTTT
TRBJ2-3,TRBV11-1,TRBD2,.,CASSPRLADTDTQYF,TGTGCCAGCAGCCCCCGACTAGCGGACACAGATACGCAGTATTTT
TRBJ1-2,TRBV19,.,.,CASSHGQFNYGYTF,TGTGCCAGTAGCCACGGACAGTTTAACTATGGCTACACCTTC
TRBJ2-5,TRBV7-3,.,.,CASSLSGSRETQYF,TGTGCCAGCAGCTTATCAGGTTCGAGGGAGACCCAGTACTTC
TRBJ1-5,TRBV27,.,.,CASSLRALSQPQHF,TGTGCCAGCAGTTTGCGGGCCCTCTCACAGCCCCAGCATTTT
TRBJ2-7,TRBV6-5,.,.,CASSYRSRVSRNEQYF,TGTGCCAGCAGTTACCGAAGCAGGGTGAGCCGTAACGAGCAGTACTTC
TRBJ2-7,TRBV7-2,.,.,CASSLAGRGAEQYF,TGTGCCAGCAGCTTAGCAGGGAGAGGAGCCGAGCAGTACTTC
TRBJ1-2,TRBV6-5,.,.,CASSRVGGFNYGYTF,TGTGCCAGCAGCCGCGTGGGGGGGTTTAACTATGGCTACACCTTC
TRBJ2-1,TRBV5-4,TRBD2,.,CASSFGAGKRGSYNEQFF,TGTGCCAGCAGCTTCGGAGCGGGGAAGAGGGGCTCCTACAATGAGCAGTTCTTC
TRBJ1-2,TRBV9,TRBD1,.,CASSPDGQARGGYTF,TGTGCCAGCAGCCCCGACGGACAGGCTCGGGGTGGCTACACCTTC
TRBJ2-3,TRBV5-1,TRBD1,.,CASSPDGGTGGRDTQYF,TGCGCCAGCAGCCCGGACGGCGGGACAGGGGGACGGGATACGCAGTATTTT
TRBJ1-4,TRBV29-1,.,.,CSGAGQGSEKLFF,TGCAGCGGGGCGGGACAAGGCAGCGAAAAACTGTTTTTT
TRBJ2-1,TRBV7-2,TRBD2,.,CASSLASREAQFF,TGTGCCAGCAGCTTAGCGTCCCGGGAGGCACAGTTCTTC
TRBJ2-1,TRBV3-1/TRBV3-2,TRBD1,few,CASRKDRGFDNEQFF,TGTGCCAGCAGAAAGGACAGGGGTTTCGACAATGAGCAGTTCTTC
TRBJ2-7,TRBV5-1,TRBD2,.,CASSPALAGGRDEQYF,TGCGCCAGCAGCCCCGCCTTGGCGGGAGGGAGGGACGAGCAGTACTTC
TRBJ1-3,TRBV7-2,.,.,CASSLGGSGNTIYF,TGTGCCAGCAGCTTAGGTGGCTCTGGAAACACCATATATTTT
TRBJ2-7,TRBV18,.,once,CASSPPSSYEQYF,TGTGCCAGCTCACCACCGTCGAGCTACGAGCAGTACTTC
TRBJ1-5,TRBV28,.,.,CASRWGDWGSNQPQHF,TGTGCCAGCAGGTGGGGGGATTGGGGTAGCAATCAGCCCCAGCATTTT
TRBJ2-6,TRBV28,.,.,CASSPRQVANVLTF,TGTGCCAGCAGTCCGAGACAAGTGGCCAACGTCCTGACTTTC
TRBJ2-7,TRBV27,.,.,CASSLFYEQYF,TGTGCCAGCAGTTTGTTCTACGAGCAGTACTTC
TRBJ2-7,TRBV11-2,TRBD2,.,CASSFISGRVGEQYF,TGTGCCAGCAGCTTTATTAGCGGGAGGGTCGGGGAGCAGTACTTC